This T cell receptor (beta chain) was sequenced during a study of T cells in Graves' hyperthyroidism and ophthalmopathy. The germline gives CDR1 MGHDK, CDR2 SYGVNS. CDR3 length: 14 residues. V was clipped by 2 bases and J by 4 bases; unmatched bases: 4. RNA transcripts served as the template for amplifying TCR beta CDR3 regions. The HTBI primer set served for first-round RT-PCR of the TCR CDR3. TCRdb re-called the multiplex PCR reads with MiXCR, one entry per CDR3 protein. The table shows fewer than 800,000 distinct CDR3 sequences, with about 17% occurring only once. The specimen sequenced was blood. The rearrangement uses TRBV25-1 and TRBJ2-5, with 7 bases that match TRBD2. The TCR comes from a young man with Graves' hyperthyroidism. The CDR3 loop reads CASSELAERETQYF. For the CDR3, the DNA is TGTGCCAGCAGTGAACTAGCGGAGCGAGAGACCCAGTACTTC.